The T cell receptor beta chain under discussion was sequenced for a study of T-cell reconstitution after alpha-beta-depleted transplantation in children (dated by TCRdb to between 2015 and 2016). Some background on the complete study: Using TCR repertoire profiling, the study quantitatively followed how T-cell immune reconstitution unfolded in children after TCRalphabeta/CD19-depleted allogeneic hematopoietic cell transplantation.

The sample holds a few counts of this clonotype. Its antigen specificity is not known. Base quality data are lacking; no much larger clone is found one base away. What this sample's treatment or condition label stands for: allogeneic hematopoietic cell transplantation with graft depleted of TCRalphabeta T cells and CD19 B cells. Transplant recipients were children who received TCRalphabeta/CD19-depleted allogeneic hematopoietic cell grafts. The library was prepared using PCR. Reads for this sample came from an Illumina HiSeq 2500. To normalize quantification of the TCRbeta repertoire, the TCR libraries were built with molecular barcoding that relied on unique molecular identifiers. TCRdb itself trimmed the public reads at Q25 with fastp, ran MiXCR and retained productive beta chains. Records with the same CDR3 protein are collapsed into one entry carrying the most frequent genes and DNA. This sample comprises roughly 790,000 distinct CDR3 sequences, 15% to 20% of them detected only once. Together, the top ten hold approximately 5% of the sample.

Overall study results and their limits: The apparently early alphabetaT-cell count recovery about two months after transplant was reportedly dependent on only several hundred rapidly expanded clones derived from non-depleted graft cells. Over the following months the frequencies of hyperexpanded clones went down, and after one year T-cell counts and TCRbeta diversity were mostly credited to newly produced T cells. In some patients, high TCRbeta diversity at day 60 was attributed to recipient T cells and intrathymic progenitors that had survived conditioning.

A distance of 12 bases separates the germline ends of V and J, which lose 7 bases and 1 base respectively. There are 13 amino acids in the CDR3, from cysteine to phenylalanine inclusive. Just CDR3 DNA is preserved here, 39 bases in frame from base 1. CDR1 is given as SQVTM and CDR2 as ANQGSEA, both from the germline V gene. Sequencing used PBMCs, mostly from graft donor cells, obtained 360 days after TCRalphabeta/CD19-depleted stem cell transplant. The source is a male patient younger than 18 who had a stem cell transplant for acute lymphoblastic leukemia, so the T cells may come from the graft donor. The chain is encoded by TRBV29-1 joined to TRBJ2-3; TRBD2 is possibly the D segment (6 matching bases). The nucleotide sequence reads as follows: TGCAGCGCCGGTGGGACTGGCACAGATACGCAGTATTTT. This gives the protein CSAGGTGTDTQYF.